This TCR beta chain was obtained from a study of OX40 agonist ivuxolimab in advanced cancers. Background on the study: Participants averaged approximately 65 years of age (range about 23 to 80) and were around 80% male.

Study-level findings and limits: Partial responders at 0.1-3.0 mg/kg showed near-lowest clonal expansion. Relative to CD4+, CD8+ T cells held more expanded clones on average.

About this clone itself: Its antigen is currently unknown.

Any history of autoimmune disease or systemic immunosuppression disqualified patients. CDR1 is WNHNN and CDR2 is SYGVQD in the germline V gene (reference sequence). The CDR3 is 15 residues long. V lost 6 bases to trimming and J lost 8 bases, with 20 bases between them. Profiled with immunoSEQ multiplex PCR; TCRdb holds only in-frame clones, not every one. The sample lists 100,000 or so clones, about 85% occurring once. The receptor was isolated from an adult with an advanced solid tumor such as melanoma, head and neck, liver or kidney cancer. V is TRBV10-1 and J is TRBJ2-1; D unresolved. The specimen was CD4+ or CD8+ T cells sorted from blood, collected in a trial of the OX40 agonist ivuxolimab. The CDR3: CASSSGARVGHEQFF. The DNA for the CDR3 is TGCGCCAGCAGCAGTGGCGCTAGAGTGGGCCATGAGCAGTTCTTC.